Each of the 14 T cell receptor beta chains below was sequenced from the same sample in a study of blood T cell repertoires in COVID-19. Repertoires were generated with immunoSEQ multiplex PCR, while TCRdb's copy carries only in-frame clones and drops some. This sample has around 200,000 clones, with around 83% found just once. Sequenced input: peripheral blood. All receptors derive from a woman of 80 years or more with acute or convalescent COVID-19.

The chain recombines TRBV28 with TRBJ2-4; 7 bases are shared with TRBD1. Trimming at V came to 5 bases and at J to 5 bases, leaving 6 bases not matched to a gene. The germline V gene has CDR1 MDHEN and CDR2 SYDVKM. The CDR3 sequence is 14 residues long. Here the CDR3 DNA reads TGTGCCAGCAGTACCCCGGACAGGCAAAACATTCAGTACTTC. It specifies CASSTPDRQNIQYF. Full variable domain (remainder filled in from reference TRBV28 and TRBJ2-4): DVKVTQSSRYLVKRTGEKVFLECVQDMDHENMFWYRQDPGLGLRLIYFSYDVKMKEKGDIPEGYSVSREKKERFSLILESASTNQTSMYLCASSTPDRQNIQYFGAGTRLSVL.

The chain joins TRBV3-1 (or the pseudogene TRBV3-2) to TRBJ1-2, with 9 bases identical to TRBD1. CDR1 LGHDT and CDR2 YNNKEL come from the germline V gene (reference sequence). After removal of 4 bases from V and 8 bases from J, the junction contained 5 bases not matched to a gene. This CDR3 region has 13 residues. The CDR3, as DNA: TGTGCCAGCAGCCTCCGGACAGGGGAGGGCTACACCTTC. It translates to CASSLRTGEGYTF.

J is TRBJ2-1 and V is TRBV7-2, with 7 bases lining up with TRBD1. The CDR3 has 17 residues. Germline V gene lookup returns CDR1 SGHTA and CDR2 FQGNSA. V lost 7 bases to trimming and J lost 3 bases; unmatched junction nucleotides: 15. The CDR3 reads CASTPGGRRASYNEQFF. For the CDR3, the DNA is TGTGCCAGCACCCCAGGGGGTCGGCGGGCGAGCTACAATGAGCAGTTCTTC.

The chain has TRBV7-2 and TRBJ2-1, with 10 bases identical to TRBD2. Germline values: CDR1 SGHTA, CDR2 FQGNSA. The CDR3 extends over 14 amino acids. Germline trimming cut 5 bases from V and 4 bases from J; bases unmatched to any gene: 2. The CDR3 DNA reads as TGTGCCAGCAGCGGGGGACTAGCGTACAATGAGCAGTTCTTC. The encoded protein is CASSGGLAYNEQFF.

The chain has TRBV27 and TRBJ1-1; the D is unclear. The CDR3 contains 17 residues. CDR1 and CDR2 from the germline V gene are MNHEY and SMNVEV (reference sequence). The V end was cut by 1 base, the J end by 1 base, with 16 bases between. The CDR3 coding sequence is TGTGCCAGCAGTTTATATGCAGAGGCGGGGAGGAACACTGAAGCTTTCTTT. This sequence encodes CASSLYAEAGRNTEAFF.

The chain uses TRBV2 and TRBJ1-2; D may be TRBD1 (5 bases). Trimming removed 4 bases from V and 1 base from J, with 10 bases in between. Germline V gives CDR1 SNHLY, CDR2 FYNNEI. This CDR3 contains 14 residues. The CDR3 region has the DNA TGTGCCAGCAGTGTCGACAGATTTAACTATGGCTACACCTTC. It translates to CASSVDRFNYGYTF.

The chain links TRBV7-2 to TRBJ1-5; D uncertain. This CDR3 has 15 amino acids. In germline, CDR1 is SGHTA, CDR2 FQGNSA. Trimming took 3 bases from V and 2 from J, leaving 11 bases between them. CDR3 bases: TGTGCCAGCAGCTTTTCCGGCGGGGGCAATCAGCCCCAGCATTTT. Residues: CASSFSGGGNQPQHF.

This chain uses TRBV4-3 with TRBJ2-7; D unclear. V lost 1 base, J lost 2 bases, and 9 bases lay in between. The CDR3 spans 14 residues. In germline, CDR1 is LGHNA, CDR2 YSLEER. CDR3 region: CASSQVVGAYEQYF. DNA for the CDR3: TGCGCCAGCAGCCAAGTAGTGGGCGCCTACGAGCAGTACTTC.

This clone is a singleton in its sample. This chain joins TRBV30 and TRBJ1-4; 7 bases agree with TRBD1. The germline V gene has CDR1 GTSNPN and CDR2 SVGIG (reference sequence). Trimming cost V 4 bases and J 8 bases; bases outside gene matches: 7. The CDR3 covers 13 residues. Written as DNA, the CDR3 is TGTGCCTGGAATGAGGGGGCAGGCGAAAAACTGTTTTTT. This gives the protein CAWNEGAGEKLFF.

This rearrangement joins TRBV7-2 to TRBJ2-3; a weak D match, TRBD2 (5 bases). The CDR3 is made up of 13 amino acids. V was cut by 8 bases and J by 5 bases, with 14 bases left in between. In germline, CDR1 is SGHTA, CDR2 FQGNSA. CDR3 DNA: TGTGCCAGCGCCCGAGGACGGGGAGATACGCAGTATTTT. This encodes CASARGRGDTQYF.

The chain is built from TRBV5-1 and TRBJ1-2, with 9 bases matching TRBD1. This CDR3 is 14 amino acids long. Germline CDR1 reads SGHRS; CDR2 reads YFSETQ. The V segment lost 3 bases and the J segment 6 bases; nucleotides outside the gene matches: 6. This CDR3 reads CASSWPGQGDGYTF. The CDR3, as DNA: TGCGCCAGCAGCTGGCCGGGACAGGGTGATGGCTACACCTTC.

The J gene is TRBJ1-4, the V gene TRBV2, with no clear D. The CDR3 is made up of 13 amino acids. Per the germline V gene, CDR1 is SNHLY and CDR2 is FYNNEI. The V end lost 6 bases, the J end lost 8 bases, and 13 bases lay between the germline ends. Here the CDR3 reads CASRYTGGEKLFF. In DNA, the CDR3 is TGTGCCAGCAGGTACACGGGCGGGGAAAAACTGTTTTTT.

The chain is built from TRBV7-9 and TRBJ2-5; 11 positions match TRBD1. This CDR3 contains 15 residues. Germline CDR1 reads SEHNR; CDR2 reads FQNEAQ (reference sequence). With V trimmed by 5 bases and J by 3 bases, 5 bases remained unmatched. CDR3 region: CASSARTGGKETQYF. CDR3 in DNA: TGTGCCAGCAGCGCTAGGACAGGGGGCAAAGAGACCCAGTACTTC.

This clone was seen once. The CDR3 DNA reads TGTGCCAGCAGCTTATCGGGACTACTCTACGAGCAGTACTTC. This sequence encodes CASSLSGLLYEQYF. This chain uses TRBV5-5 with TRBJ2-7; 7 bases match TRBD2. Germline V gene lookup returns CDR1 SGHKS and CDR2 YYEKEE (reference sequence). The CDR3 extends over 14 amino acids. J lost 3 bases, V lost 2 bases, and 5 bases had no gene match.